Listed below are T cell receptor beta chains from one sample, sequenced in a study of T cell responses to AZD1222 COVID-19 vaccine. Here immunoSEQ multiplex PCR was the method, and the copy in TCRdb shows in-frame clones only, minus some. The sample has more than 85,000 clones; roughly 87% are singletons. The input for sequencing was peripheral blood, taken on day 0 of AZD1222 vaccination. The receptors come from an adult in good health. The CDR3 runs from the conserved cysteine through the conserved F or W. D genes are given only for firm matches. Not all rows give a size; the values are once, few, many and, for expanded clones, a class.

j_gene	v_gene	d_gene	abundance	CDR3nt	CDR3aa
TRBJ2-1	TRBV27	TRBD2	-	TGTGCCAGCACCCCCGCGGGAGCGGAGTACAATGAGCAGTTCTTC	CASTPAGAEYNEQFF
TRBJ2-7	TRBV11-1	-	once	TGTGCCAGCAGCCTCCACGACGAGCAGTACTTC	CASSLHDEQYF
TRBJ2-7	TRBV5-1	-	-	TGCGCCAGCAGCGCTGCCCACTACGAGCAGTACTTC	CASSAAHYEQYF
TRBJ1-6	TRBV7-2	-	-	TGTGCCAGCAGCCGTCTCGGGGATTCACCCCTCCACTTT	CASSRLGDSPLHF
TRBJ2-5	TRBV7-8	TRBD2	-	TGTGCCAGCAGCTCCCCGTTACTAGCGGGGGAAGAGACCCAGTACTTC	CASSSPLLAGEETQYF
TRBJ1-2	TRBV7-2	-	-	TGTGCCAGCAGCTTAGTTTTAGGGGCCATGTATGGCTACACCTTC	CASSLVLGAMYGYTF
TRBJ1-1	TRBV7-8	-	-	TGTGCCAGCAGCTTAGGATACACTGAAGCTTTCTTT	CASSLGYTEAFF
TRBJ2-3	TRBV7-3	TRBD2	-	TGTGCCAGCAGCCTCGGGCGGGAGGGCTATGATACGCAGTATTTT	CASSLGREGYDTQYF
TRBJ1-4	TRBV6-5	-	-	TGTGCCAGCAGCGGAGACAGTAATGAAAAACTGTTTTTT	CASSGDSNEKLFF
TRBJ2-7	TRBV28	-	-	TGTGCCAGCAGTCCGTCCAGGGTTAAGTACTTC	CASSPSRVKYF
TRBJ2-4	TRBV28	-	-	TGTGCCAGCAGGACGTCCGGAACCATAGCCAAAAACATTCAGTACTTC	CASRTSGTIAKNIQYF
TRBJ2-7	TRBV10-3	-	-	TGTGCCATCAGTGTCGAACAGGGACGCTACGAGCAGTACTTC	CAISVEQGRYEQYF
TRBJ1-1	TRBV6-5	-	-	TGTGCCAGCACCTTGGGGCACACTGAAGCTTTCTTT	CASTLGHTEAFF
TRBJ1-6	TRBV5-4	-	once	TGTGCCAGCAGTATTGACAGAAATAATTCACCCCTCCACTTT	CASSIDRNNSPLHF
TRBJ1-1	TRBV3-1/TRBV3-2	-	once	TGTGCCAGCAGCCGAATGGTCAGGACGAACACTGAAGCTTTCTTT	CASSRMVRTNTEAFF
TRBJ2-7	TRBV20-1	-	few	TGCAGTGCTAGAACGACCTACGAGCAGTACTTC	CSARTTYEQYF
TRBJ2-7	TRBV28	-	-	TGTGCCAGCAGTTTAGTGGCAGGGACGTTAGAGCAGTACTTC	CASSLVAGTLEQYF
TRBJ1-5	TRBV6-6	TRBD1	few	TGTGCCAGCAGTTACGGCAGGGGGCTTCAGCCCCAGCATTTT	CASSYGRGLQPQHF
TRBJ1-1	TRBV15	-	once	TGTGCCACCAGCAGAGATCGGAGTGTCACTGAAGCTTTCTTT	CATSRDRSVTEAFF
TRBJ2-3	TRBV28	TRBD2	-	TGTGCCAGCAAGGACGGGGGGACAGATACGCAGTATTTT	CASKDGGTDTQYF
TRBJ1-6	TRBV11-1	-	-	TGTGCCAGCAGCGCACTGGGCTATGGGGCCCTCCACTTT	CASSALGYGALHF
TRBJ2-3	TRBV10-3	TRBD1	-	TGTGCCATCAGTGAGTCAATCCAGGGGGCGGGAACAGATACGCAGTATTTT	CAISESIQGAGTDTQYF
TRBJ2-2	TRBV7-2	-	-	TGTGCCAGCAGGCCCGCTTCAACCGGGGAGCTGTTTTTT	CASRPASTGELFF
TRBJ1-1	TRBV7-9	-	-	TGTGCCAGCAGCTTAGAACCGGATTTATCCCACACTGAAGCTTTCTTT	CASSLEPDLSHTEAFF
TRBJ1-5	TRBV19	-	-	TGTGCCAGTAGTCCGCAGGGTGGCAATCAGCCCCAGCATTTT	CASSPQGGNQPQHF
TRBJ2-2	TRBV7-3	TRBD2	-	TGTGCCAGCAGCTCAAGATGGACTAGCGTCCAAAGGGGCACCGGGGAGCTGTTTTTT	CASSSRWTSVQRGTGELFF
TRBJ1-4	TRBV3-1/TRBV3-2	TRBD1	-	TGTGCCAGCAGCCATTCGGACAGGGCTCGCGAAAAACTGTTTTTT	CASSHSDRAREKLFF
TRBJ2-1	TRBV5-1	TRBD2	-	TGCGCCAGCAGCGATCGCCCGGGAGGTGAGCAGTTCTTC	CASSDRPGGEQFF
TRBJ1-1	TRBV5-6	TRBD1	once	TGTGCCAGCAGCTCCCTTGTGGGGACAGCTTCCAACACTGAAGCTTTCTTT	CASSSLVGTASNTEAFF
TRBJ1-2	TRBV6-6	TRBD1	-	TGTGCCAGCAGCGGACAGGTCGGAAACTATGGCTACACCTTC	CASSGQVGNYGYTF
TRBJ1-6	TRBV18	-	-	TGTGCCAGCTCCGATCCCGCCGGGGAAGCGGTTTCACCCCTCCACTTT	CASSDPAGEAVSPLHF
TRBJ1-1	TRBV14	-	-	TGTGCCAGCAGCTACCGTGGCGGGCAGACTGAAGCTTTCTTT	CASSYRGGQTEAFF
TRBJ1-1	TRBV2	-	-	TGTGCCAGCAACCGACAGCCCGGGAACACTGAAGCTTTCTTT	CASNRQPGNTEAFF
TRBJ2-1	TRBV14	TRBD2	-	TGTGCCAGCAGCCCACCGGGACTAGCGGGAAATGAGCAGTTCTTC	CASSPPGLAGNEQFF
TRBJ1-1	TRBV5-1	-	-	TGCGCCAGCAGCTTGTTGGGGCAACAGAACACTGAAGCTTTCTTT	CASSLLGQQNTEAFF
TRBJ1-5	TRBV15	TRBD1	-	TGTGCCACCAGCAGAGGTCAGGGGGTGGTCAATCAGCCCCAGCATTTT	CATSRGQGVVNQPQHF
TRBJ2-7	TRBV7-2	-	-	TGTGCCAGCAGCCTATCATACGGGAACTACGAGCAGTACTTC	CASSLSYGNYEQYF
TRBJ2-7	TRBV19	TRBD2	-	TGTGCCAGTAGTCCGCGCGGGGGGCAGGGCAACTCCTACGAGCAGTACTTC	CASSPRGGQGNSYEQYF
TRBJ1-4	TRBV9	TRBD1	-	TGTGCCAGCAGCGCCAACACAGGGGCTAATGAAAAACTGTTTTTT	CASSANTGANEKLFF
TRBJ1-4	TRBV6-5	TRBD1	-	TGTGCCAGCATTCCGGACAGGGGAAGTGAAAAACTGTTTTTT	CASIPDRGSEKLFF
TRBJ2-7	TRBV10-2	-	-	TGCGCCAGCAGGGGGGGCAGCTCCTACGAGCAGTACTTC	CASRGGSSYEQYF
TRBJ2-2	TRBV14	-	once	TGTGCCAGCAGCCAAAGAGGGGGACCGACGATCACCGGGGAGCTGTTTTTT	CASSQRGGPTITGELFF
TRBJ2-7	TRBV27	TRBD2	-	TGTGCCAGCAGTCTCTCCCGGACTAGCGGGAGGGGCGAGCAGTACTTC	CASSLSRTSGRGEQYF
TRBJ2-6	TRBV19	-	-	TGTGCCAGTAGTGGCCTCGACAGCCCCTCTGGGGCCAACGTCCTGACTTTC	CASSGLDSPSGANVLTF
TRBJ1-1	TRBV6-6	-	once	TGTGCCAGCAGCCGAGGAGGGGGGGCAGGGACTGAAGCTTTCTTT	CASSRGGGAGTEAFF
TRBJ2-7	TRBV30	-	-	TGTGCCTGGGAGGCGATGGGCGAGCAGTACTTC	CAWEAMGEQYF
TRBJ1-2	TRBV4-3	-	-	TGCGCCAGCAGCCAAGCACAGGGTGTCTATGGCTACACCTTC	CASSQAQGVYGYTF
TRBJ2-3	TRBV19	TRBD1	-	TGTGCCAGTATGGGGCCGGGACAGGGCAGGGATACGCAGTATTTT	CASMGPGQGRDTQYF